One sample yielded the 22 T cell receptor beta chains listed below, sequenced in a study of blood T cell repertoires in COVID-19 (dated by TCRdb to the early 2020s). The library was built by means of the immunoSEQ multiplex PCR assay. As stored in TCRdb, this immuneACCESS dataset retains in-frame rearrangements with V and J assigned. A fraction of the clones does not appear; measured against another copy, unresolved V genes explain less than half of the discrepancy, and the remainder lacks a known reason. The table for this sample lists 90,000 to 100,000 clones; over 80% of them were counted only once. 1.5% to 2.5% of the sample is in the top ten clones. Material: peripheral blood. All receptors come from a man in his 70s with active or convalescent COVID-19.

The V and J genes are TRBV5-1 and TRBJ1-2; no reliable D call. The V end lost 1 base, the J end lost 2 bases, and 30 bases lay between the germline ends. The CDR3 spans 21 residues. Germline CDR1 SGHRS, CDR2 YFSETQ. The CDR3 sequence is CASSLNSLPASLVQPNYGYTF. The CDR3 DNA follows: TGCGCCAGCAGCTTGAATTCCCTCCCGGCCAGCCTAGTCCAGCCCAACTATGGCTACACCTTC. Based on the CDR3 plus reference TRBV5-1 and TRBJ1-2, the full variable domain is KAGVTQTPRYLIKTRGQQVTLSCSPISGHRSVSWYQQTPGQGLQFLFEYFSETQRNKGNFPGRFSGRQFSNSRSEMNVSTLELGDSALYLCASSLNSLPASLVQPNYGYTFGSGTRLTVV.

V is TRBV6-6 and J is TRBJ2-5; TRBD2 matches at 8 bases. This CDR3 contains 15 residues. V shed 6 bases, J shed 0 bases, and the junction held 6 bases outside the gene matches. Germline CDR1 is MNHNY and CDR2 is SVGAGI (reference sequence). CDR3 protein: CASSFGGVYQETQYF. The CDR3 region has the DNA TGTGCCAGCAGCTTCGGGGGGGTGTACCAAGAGACCCAGTACTTC.

The rearrangement joins TRBV24-1 to TRBJ2-5; TRBD2 might be the D (6 bases). Trimming took 4 bases from V and 2 from J, leaving 10 bases between them. The CDR3 consists of 14 residues. Germline V gene sequence: CDR1 KGHDR, CDR2 SFDVKD. Here the CDR3 DNA reads TGTGCCACCAGTGAGGGAGGTATTCAAGAGACCCAGTACTTC. This sequence encodes CATSEGGIQETQYF.

The rearrangement uses TRBV7-9 and TRBJ2-2; TRBD2 aligns across 7 bases. V trimming: 5 bases; J trimming: 1 base; junction bases outside the gene matches: 4. The germline gives CDR1 SEHNR, CDR2 FQNEAQ (reference sequence). The CDR3 sequence is 15 residues long. CDR3 loop: CASSQGRVNTGELFF. The DNA for the CDR3 is TGTGCCAGCAGCCAAGGGAGGGTGAACACCGGGGAGCTGTTTTTT.

This clone was observed once. This chain joins TRBV28 and TRBJ1-1, with D maybe TRBD1 (6 bases). CDR3 length: 15 amino acids. Per germline, CDR1 MDHEN and CDR2 SYDVKM. Trimming removed 8 bases from V and 3 bases from J, with 19 bases in between. The CDR3 spells CASGKGGQRDTEAFF. The CDR3 region has the DNA TGTGCCAGCGGGAAGGGGGGGCAGAGGGACACTGAAGCTTTCTTT.

The J gene is TRBJ2-2, the V gene TRBV19; D might be TRBD1 (6 bases). Deletions cut 5 bases from V and 4 bases from J, with 14 bases between. The CDR3 is 15 amino acids. The germline V gene encodes CDR1 LNHDA and CDR2 SQIVND (reference sequence). The CDR3 region is CASSSGTRGTGELFF. The CDR3 DNA sequence: TGTGCCAGTAGTTCCGGGACACGTGGCACCGGGGAGCTGTTTTTT. Full variable domain (missing parts from reference TRBV19 and TRBJ2-2): DGGITQSPKYLFRKEGQNVTLSCEQNLNHDAMYWYRQDPGQGLRLIYYSQIVNDFQKGDIAEGYSVSREKKESFPLTVTSAQKNPTAFYLCASSSGTRGTGELFFGEGSRLTVL.

The chain is built from TRBV29-1 and TRBJ2-3; D gene ambiguous. Germline CDR1 and CDR2: SQVTM and ANQGSEA. V dropped 7 bases and J dropped 4 bases, with 9 bases sitting between them. CDR3 size: 11 residues. The CDR3 DNA is TGCAGCGCCCGACTCCCAGATACGCAGTATTTT. Encoded protein: CSARLPDTQYF.

In its sample, this clone was seen a few times. This chain connects TRBV9 to TRBJ1-6, with 7 bases identical to TRBD1. CDR3 size: 15 residues. The trim removed 7 bases at V and 8 bases at J, leaving 12 bases unmatched. CDR1 is SGDLS, CDR2 YYNGEE, per germline. The CDR3 protein is CASQGGPINDSPLHF. DNA for the CDR3: TGTGCCAGCCAAGGGGGCCCAATCAACGATTCACCCCTCCACTTT.

For this clone: The sample has other DNA sequences that encode this CDR3 too. The rearrangement uses TRBV28 and TRBJ2-1, with TRBD2 identical over 13 bases. Germline V gives CDR1 MDHEN, CDR2 SYDVKM. V was pared by 5 bases and J by 4 bases, with 5 bases of the junction left unmatched. This CDR3 has 16 residues. This CDR3 reads CASSPPTSGGYNEQFF. CDR3 DNA: TGTGCCAGCAGTCCACCGACTAGCGGGGGGTACAATGAGCAGTTCTTC.

The chain carries TRBV19 and TRBJ1-3, with TRBD1 matching over 7 bases. CDR1 is LNHDA and CDR2 is SQIVND in the germline V gene (reference sequence). This CDR3 region has 15 residues. The V gene end was trimmed by 5 bases and the J gene end by 4 bases; junction bases not matched to a gene: 8. DNA for the CDR3: TGTGCCAGTAGTCCGGACAGGATCTCCGGAAACACCATATATTTT. Its protein is CASSPDRISGNTIYF. The entire variable domain, with the rest obtained from reference TRBV19 and TRBJ1-3, is as follows: DGGITQSPKYLFRKEGQNVTLSCEQNLNHDAMYWYRQDPGQGLRLIYYSQIVNDFQKGDIAEGYSVSREKKESFPLTVTSAQKNPTAFYLCASSPDRISGNTIYFGEGSWLTVV.

The genes are TRBV18 and TRBJ2-7; the D gene is possibly TRBD1 (5 bases). The CDR3 loop spans 13 amino acids. Germline values: CDR1 KGHSH, CDR2 LQKENI. Deletions cut 4 bases from V and 0 bases from J, with 7 bases between. Here the CDR3 reads CASSQGISYEQYF. In nucleotides, the CDR3 is TGTGCCAGCTCACAGGGGATCTCCTACGAGCAGTACTTC.

The V gene is TRBV28, the J gene TRBJ1-3; perhaps TRBD1 as D (6 bases). V gave up 4 bases and J gave up 0 bases, with 13 bases separating them. In germline, CDR1 is MDHEN, CDR2 SYDVKM. This CDR3 region has 16 residues. In nucleotides, the CDR3 is TGTGCCAGCAGTTCCCAAAACAGGGCCTCTGGAAACACCATATATTTT. The encoded protein is CASSSQNRASGNTIYF.

The V call is TRBV5-1, the J call TRBJ2-5, with 11 bases fitting TRBD2. CDR1 and CDR2 from the germline V gene are SGHRS and YFSETQ. The ends lost 3 bases at V and 2 bases at J; junction bases unmatched: 9. This CDR3 comprises 17 residues. The CDR3 here is CASSSDPTSGVQETQYF. CDR3 in DNA: TGCGCCAGCAGCTCGGACCCGACTAGCGGGGTACAAGAGACCCAGTACTTC.

V usage is TRBV5-6 and J usage is TRBJ1-5; 10 bases align to TRBD1. J was trimmed by 0 bases and V by 5 bases; bases with no gene match: 8. Per the germline V gene, CDR1 is SGHDT and CDR2 is YYEEEE. This CDR3 region has 17 residues. The CDR3 protein is CASSSGQGGDSNQPQHF. The CDR3 region has the DNA TGTGCCAGCAGTTCTGGACAGGGGGGAGATAGCAATCAGCCCCAGCATTTT.

The CDR3 DNA follows: TGTGCCAGCAGTCCCACAGGAAGCTCCTACGAGCAGTACTTC. This encodes CASSPTGSSYEQYF. V usage is TRBV28 and J usage is TRBJ2-7, with D perhaps matching TRBD1 (5 bases). In germline, CDR1 is MDHEN, CDR2 SYDVKM. The CDR3 loop spans 14 amino acids. V was cut by 5 bases and J by 0 bases, with 11 bases left in between. The complete variable domain, with remaining parts taken from reference TRBV28 and TRBJ2-7, reads DVKVTQSSRYLVKRTGEKVFLECVQDMDHENMFWYRQDPGLGLRLIYFSYDVKMKEKGDIPEGYSVSREKKERFSLILESASTNQTSMYLCASSPTGSSYEQYFGPGTRLTVT.

The genes are TRBV6-5 and TRBJ1-4; D may be TRBD1 (5 bases). The V end was cut by 0 bases, the J end by 6 bases, with 11 bases between. This CDR3 comprises 15 residues. In germline, CDR1 is MNHEY, CDR2 SVGAGI. CDR3 coding DNA: TGTGCCAGCAGTTACTCCTTGGCGGGGCATGAAAAACTGTTTTTT. It specifies CASSYSLAGHEKLFF.

The chain couples TRBV28 to TRBJ2-3; D is possibly TRBD2 (7 bases). The CDR3 runs 15 residues. V was clipped by 2 bases and J by 2 bases, with 11 bases between them. Germline assignment: CDR1 MDHEN and CDR2 SYDVKM. The CDR3 nucleotides read TGTGCCAGCAGTTTAGGGGGGGGGCCCACAGATACGCAGTATTTT. Amino acids: CASSLGGGPTDTQYF.

J is TRBJ2-3 and V is TRBV19; 8 bases match TRBD1. CDR3 size: 17 residues. CDR1 LNHDA and CDR2 SQIVND come from the germline V gene (reference sequence). Germline trimming cut 3 bases from V and 1 base from J; bases unmatched to any gene: 9. CDR3 protein: CASSISFRGRGTDTQYF. CDR3 DNA sequence: TGTGCCAGTAGTATTAGTTTCAGGGGGCGAGGCACAGATACGCAGTATTTT.

The chain recombines TRBV7-2 with TRBJ1-1; D not certain. CDR3 length equals 13 residues. Looked up from germline, CDR1 is SGHTA and CDR2 is FQGNSA. V dropped 5 bases and J dropped 0 bases, with 7 bases sitting between them. The CDR3 coding sequence is TGTGCCAGCAGCCCACATATGAACACTGAAGCTTTCTTT. Its protein is CASSPHMNTEAFF.

This sequence joins TRBV10-3 and TRBJ2-7; 11 bases agree with TRBD1. V trimming: 6 bases; J trimming: 3 bases; junction bases outside the gene matches: 7. Looked up from germline, CDR1 is ENHRY and CDR2 is SYGVKD. The CDR3 contains 15 residues. CDR3 region: CAISPAGQGVYEQYF. Here the CDR3 DNA reads TGTGCCATCAGCCCCGCGGGACAGGGGGTCTACGAGCAGTACTTC.

In this sample, this clone turned up once. J is TRBJ2-7 and V is TRBV5-6; 9 bases line up with TRBD1. Trimming at V came to 0 bases and at J to 9 bases, leaving 4 bases not matched to a gene. CDR1 and CDR2 (germline): SGHDT, YYEEEE. The CDR3 sequence is 13 residues long. The CDR3 coding sequence is TGTGCCAGCAGCTTGGCGGGACAGGGAGTGCAGTACTTC. This codes for CASSLAGQGVQYF.

The chain carries TRBV5-1 and TRBJ1-2; perhaps TRBD1 as D (6 bases). Trimming shortened V by 2 bases and J by 4 bases, and 18 bases separated the two germline ends. The CDR3 has 16 residues. The germline V gene encodes CDR1 SGHRS and CDR2 YFSETQ. Written as DNA, the CDR3 is TGCGCCAGCAGCTTTAACGGACTGACAGGTCGCTATGGCTACACCTTC. It specifies CASSFNGLTGRYGYTF.